This T cell receptor (beta chain) was sequenced during a study of OX40 agonist ivuxolimab in advanced cancers. At the level of the study: Ivuxolimab, an antibody acting as an agonist of OX40 (CD134), was used to treat patients.

The count of this clone is one. Data came from immunoSEQ multiplex PCR; TCRdb stores just in-frame clones and leaves some out. The sample consists of tens of thousands of clones, 84% of them appearing once. No patient had autoimmune disease or received systemic immunosuppression. This TCR was recovered from an adult with an advanced solid tumor such as melanoma, head and neck, liver or kidney cancer. The sequences come from CD4+ or CD8+ T cells sorted from blood, collected in a trial of the OX40 agonist ivuxolimab.

CDR3 DNA: TGTGCCAGCAGTGGATACATATTTTTGAATACCTACGAGCAGTACTTC. This gives the protein CASSGYIFLNTYEQYF. The V and J genes are TRBV6-1 and TRBJ2-7; D is uncertain. V lost 4 bases to trimming and J lost 2 bases, with 18 bases between them. Per the germline V gene, CDR1 is MNHNS and CDR2 is SASEGT. The CDR3 is made up of 16 amino acids.